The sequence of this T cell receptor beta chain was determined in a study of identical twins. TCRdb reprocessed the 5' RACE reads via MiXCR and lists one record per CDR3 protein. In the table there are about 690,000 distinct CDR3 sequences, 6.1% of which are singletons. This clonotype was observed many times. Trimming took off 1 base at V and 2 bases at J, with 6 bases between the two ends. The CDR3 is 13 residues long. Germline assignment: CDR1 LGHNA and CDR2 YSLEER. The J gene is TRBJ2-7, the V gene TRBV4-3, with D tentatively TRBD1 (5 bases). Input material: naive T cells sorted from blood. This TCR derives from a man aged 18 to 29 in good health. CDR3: CASSQGGTYEQYF. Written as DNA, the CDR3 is TGCGCCAGCAGCCAAGGGGGCACCTACGAGCAGTACTTC.